The T cell receptor beta chain under discussion was sequenced for a study of T cells in severe cutaneous drug reactions. For the study at large: The ALDEN and Naranjo causality algorithms determined the culprit drug.

Germline CDR1 is KGHDR and CDR2 is SFDVKD. The CDR3 length is 16 residues. Findings and caveats of the study: All seven CBZ-SJS/TEN blister samples shared a public TCRbeta CDR3 at mean approximately 14%. Carbamazepine-induced Stevens-Johnson syndrome or toxic epidermal necrolysis patients showed strongly raised TRBV12-4, roughly 30% in blister cells and roughly 5% in PBMC.

With respect to this clonotype: Antigen unknown.

Sequenced patients had Stevens-Johnson syndrome or toxic epidermal necrolysis caused by carbamazepine. Libraries were made by iRepertoire multiplex PCR with TCR subtype-specific primers for bulk and single-cell sequencing. After re-calling the multiplex PCR reads, TCRdb lists one entry per CDR3 protein, DNA absent. The sample holds some 5,700 distinct CDR3 sequences. This TCR was recovered from a human donor with a severe cutaneous adverse drug reaction. This chain connects TRBV24-1 to TRBJ2-7; TCRdb calls TRBD1, which cannot be checked without DNA. Source material: PBMCs. CDR3: CATSDPRDNDPYEQYF.